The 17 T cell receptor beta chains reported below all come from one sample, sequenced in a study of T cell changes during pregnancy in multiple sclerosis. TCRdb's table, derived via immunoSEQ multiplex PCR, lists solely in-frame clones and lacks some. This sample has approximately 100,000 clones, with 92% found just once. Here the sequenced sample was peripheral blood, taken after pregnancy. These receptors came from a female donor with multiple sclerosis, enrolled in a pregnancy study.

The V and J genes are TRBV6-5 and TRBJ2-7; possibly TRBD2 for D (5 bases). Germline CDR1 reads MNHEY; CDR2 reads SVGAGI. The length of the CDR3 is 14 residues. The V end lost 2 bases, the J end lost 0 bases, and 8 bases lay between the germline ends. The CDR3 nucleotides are TGTGCCAGCAGTTACAGGGAGAACTCCTACGAGCAGTACTTC. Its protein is CASSYRENSYEQYF.

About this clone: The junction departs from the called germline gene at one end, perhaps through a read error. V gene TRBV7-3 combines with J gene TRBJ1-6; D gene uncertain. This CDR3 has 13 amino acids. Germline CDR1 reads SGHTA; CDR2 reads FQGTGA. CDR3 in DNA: TGTGCCAGCAGCTTAATGTCCACCGAGCCCCTTCACTTT. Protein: CASSLMSTEPLHF.

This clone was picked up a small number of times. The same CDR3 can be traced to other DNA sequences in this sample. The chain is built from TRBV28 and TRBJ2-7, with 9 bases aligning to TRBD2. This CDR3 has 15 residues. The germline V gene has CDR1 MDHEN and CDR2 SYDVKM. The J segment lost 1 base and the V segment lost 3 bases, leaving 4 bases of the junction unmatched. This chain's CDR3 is CASSFSGRVSYEQYF. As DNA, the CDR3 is TGTGCCAGCAGTTTTAGCGGGAGAGTTTCCTACGAGCAGTACTTC.

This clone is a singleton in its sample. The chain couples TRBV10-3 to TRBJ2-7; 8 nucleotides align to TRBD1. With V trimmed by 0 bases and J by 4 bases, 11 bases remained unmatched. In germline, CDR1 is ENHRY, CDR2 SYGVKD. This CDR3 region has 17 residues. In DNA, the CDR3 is TGTGCCATCAGTGAGTCGAGTCTTGCGTACAGGGGGTACGAGCAGTACTTC. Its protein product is CAISESSLAYRGYEQYF.

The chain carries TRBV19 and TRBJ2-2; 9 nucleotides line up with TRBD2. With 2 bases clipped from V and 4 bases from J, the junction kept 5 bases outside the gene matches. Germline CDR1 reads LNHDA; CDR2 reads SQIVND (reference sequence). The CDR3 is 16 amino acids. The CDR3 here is CASSISMGLATGELFF. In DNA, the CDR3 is TGTGCCAGTAGTATATCCATGGGACTAGCCACCGGGGAGCTGTTTTTT.

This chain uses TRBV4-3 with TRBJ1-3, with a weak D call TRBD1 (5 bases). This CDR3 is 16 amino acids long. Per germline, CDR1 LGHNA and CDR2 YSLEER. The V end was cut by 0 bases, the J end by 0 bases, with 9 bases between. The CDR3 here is CASSQDPGVSGNTIYF. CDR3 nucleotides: TGCGCCAGCAGCCAAGATCCGGGGGTCTCTGGAAACACCATATATTTT.

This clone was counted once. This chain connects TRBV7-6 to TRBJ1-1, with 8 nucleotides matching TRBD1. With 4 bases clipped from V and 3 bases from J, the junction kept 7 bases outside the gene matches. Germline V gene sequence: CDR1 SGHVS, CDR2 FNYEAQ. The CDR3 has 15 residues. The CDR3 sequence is CASSSGQGFYTEAFF. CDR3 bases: TGTGCCAGCAGCTCCGGACAGGGTTTTTACACTGAAGCTTTCTTT.

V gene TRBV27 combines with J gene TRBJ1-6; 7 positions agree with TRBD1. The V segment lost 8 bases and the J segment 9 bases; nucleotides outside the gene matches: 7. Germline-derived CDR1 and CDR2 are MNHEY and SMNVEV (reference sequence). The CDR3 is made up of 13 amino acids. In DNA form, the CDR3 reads TGTGCCAGCTCGACAGGGATGGGTTCACCCCTCCACTTT. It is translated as CASSTGMGSPLHF.

This CDR3 is CASSRKGARGNQPQHF. The CDR3 DNA sequence: TGTGCCAGCAGTAGGAAGGGGGCGCGAGGCAATCAGCCCCAGCATTTT. The V and J genes are TRBV28 and TRBJ1-5, with 7 bases identical to TRBD1. CDR1 MDHEN and CDR2 SYDVKM come from the germline V gene. The J segment lost 2 bases and the V segment lost 5 bases, leaving 9 bases of the junction unmatched. There are 16 residues in the CDR3.

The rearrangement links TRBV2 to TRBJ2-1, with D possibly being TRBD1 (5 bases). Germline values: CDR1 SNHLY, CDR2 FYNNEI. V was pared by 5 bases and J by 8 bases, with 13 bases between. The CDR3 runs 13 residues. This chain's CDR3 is CASSRTTWDEQFF. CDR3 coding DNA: TGTGCCAGCAGTAGGACAACGTGGGATGAGCAGTTCTTC.

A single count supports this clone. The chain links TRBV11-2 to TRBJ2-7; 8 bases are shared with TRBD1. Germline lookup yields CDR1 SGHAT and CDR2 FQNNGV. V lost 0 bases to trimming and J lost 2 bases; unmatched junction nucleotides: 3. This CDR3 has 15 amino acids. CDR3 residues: CASSLDSGQAYEQYF. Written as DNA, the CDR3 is TGTGCCAGCAGCTTAGACTCGGGACAGGCCTACGAGCAGTACTTC.

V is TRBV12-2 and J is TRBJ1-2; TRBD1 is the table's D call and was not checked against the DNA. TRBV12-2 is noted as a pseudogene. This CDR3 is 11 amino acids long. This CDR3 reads CASRSRAGPHF. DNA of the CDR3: TGTGCAAGTCGCTCCAGGGCCGGACCCCACTTC.

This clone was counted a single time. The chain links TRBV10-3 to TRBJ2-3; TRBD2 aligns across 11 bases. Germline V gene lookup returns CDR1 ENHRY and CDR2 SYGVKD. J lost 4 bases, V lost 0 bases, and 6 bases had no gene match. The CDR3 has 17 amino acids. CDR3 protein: CAISESPASGGSDTQYF. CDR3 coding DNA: TGTGCCATCAGTGAGTCCCCGGCTAGCGGGGGGTCAGATACGCAGTATTTT.

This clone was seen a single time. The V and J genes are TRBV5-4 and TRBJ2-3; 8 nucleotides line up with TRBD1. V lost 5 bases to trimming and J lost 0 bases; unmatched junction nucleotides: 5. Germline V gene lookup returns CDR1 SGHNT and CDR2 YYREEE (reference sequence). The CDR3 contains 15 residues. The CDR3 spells CASRHRDRSTDTQYF. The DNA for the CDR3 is TGTGCCAGCAGGCACCGGGACAGGAGCACAGATACGCAGTATTTT.

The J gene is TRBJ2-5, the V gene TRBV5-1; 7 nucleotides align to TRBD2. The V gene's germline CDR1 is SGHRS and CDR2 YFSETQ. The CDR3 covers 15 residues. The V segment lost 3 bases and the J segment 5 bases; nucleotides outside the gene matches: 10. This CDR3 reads CASSSVTRGEETQYF. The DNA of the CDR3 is TGCGCCAGCAGCTCCGTGACCCGGGGGGAGGAGACCCAGTACTTC.

The CDR3 loop is CASSSPGGRNEQFF. The CDR3 DNA reads as TGTGCCAGCAGCTCCCCTGGCGGGAGGAATGAGCAGTTCTTC. This chain joins TRBV11-3 and TRBJ2-1; 8 bases line up with TRBD2. CDR3 length equals 14 residues. V lost 4 bases to trimming and J lost 7 bases; unmatched junction nucleotides: 6. Germline lookup yields CDR1 SGHNT and CDR2 YENEEA.

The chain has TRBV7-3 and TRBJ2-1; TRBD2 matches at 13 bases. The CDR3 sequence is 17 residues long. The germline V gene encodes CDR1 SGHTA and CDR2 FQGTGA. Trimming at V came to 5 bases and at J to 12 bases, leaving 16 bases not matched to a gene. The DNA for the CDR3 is TGTGCCAGCAGCCCCGCCGGGACTAGCGGGGAGGGTCTTGGGCAGTTCTTC. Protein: CASSPAGTSGEGLGQFF.